The entry below describes one T cell receptor (beta chain). Germline CDR1 is SGHTA and CDR2 is FQGNSA. The CDR3 runs to 14 residues. Trimming cost V 2 bases and J 9 bases, with 14 bases left between them. The repertoire was sequenced with immunoSEQ multiplex PCR; TCRdb's copy has only in-frame clones and lacks some. The sample consists of under 100,000 clones, around 96% of them appearing once. The data derive from a study of technical replicates of blood from a few donors. The sample comprised T cells isolated from PBMCs. This clonotype was sampled from a human donor in good health. The rearrangement links TRBV7-2 to TRBJ2-1; D is unclear. Here the CDR3 reads CASSLKLGGSEQFF. The CDR3 DNA reads TGTGCCAGCAGCTTAAAGTTAGGCGGTAGTGAGCAGTTCTTC. Combining the CDR3 with reference TRBV7-2 and TRBJ2-1 gives the whole variable domain GAGVSQSPSNKVTEKGKDVELRCDPISGHTALYWYRQSLGQGLEFLIYFQGNSAPDKSGLPSDRFSAERTGGSVSTLTIQRTQQEDSAVYLCASSLKLGGSEQFFGPGTRLTVL.